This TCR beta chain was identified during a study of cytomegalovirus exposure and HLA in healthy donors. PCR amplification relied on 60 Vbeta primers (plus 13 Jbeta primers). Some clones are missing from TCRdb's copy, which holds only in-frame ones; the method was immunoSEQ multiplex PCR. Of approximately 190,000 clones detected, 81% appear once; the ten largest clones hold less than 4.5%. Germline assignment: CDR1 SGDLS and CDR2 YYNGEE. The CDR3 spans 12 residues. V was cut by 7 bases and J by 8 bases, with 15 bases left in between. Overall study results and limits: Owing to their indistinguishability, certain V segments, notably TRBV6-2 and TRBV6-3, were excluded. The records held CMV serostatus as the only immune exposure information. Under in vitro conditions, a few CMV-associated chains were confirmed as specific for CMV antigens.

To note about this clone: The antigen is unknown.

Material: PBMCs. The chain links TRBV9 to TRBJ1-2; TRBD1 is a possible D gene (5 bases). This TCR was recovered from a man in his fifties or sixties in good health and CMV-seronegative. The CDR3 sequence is CASFDRARGYTF. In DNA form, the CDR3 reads TGTGCCAGCTTCGACAGAGCAAGAGGCTACACCTTC.